This T cell receptor beta chain originates from a study of T-cell reconstitution after alpha-beta-depleted transplantation in children. V lost 5 bases and J lost 5, with 18 bases in between. CDR3 length: 16 residues. Unique molecular identifiers featured in how the TCRbeta library was prepared. TCRdb processed the PCR reads anew with MiXCR; each CDR3 protein has one entry. The sample consists of some 500,000 distinct CDR3 sequences, roughly 18% of them appearing once. V usage is TRBV12-3 or TRBV12-4 and J usage is TRBJ1-4, with D possibly matching TRBD1 (6 bases). Sequences were derived from PBMCs from the stem cell graft donor, sampled from the stem cell graft. This clonotype was sampled from a human donor who donated a stem cell graft to a child with acute lymphoblastic leukemia. The CDR3 sequence: CASSPGVGGGNEKLFF. CDR3 sequence (DNA): TGTGCCAGCAGTCCTGGGGTAGGGGGGGGGAATGAAAAACTGTTTTTT.